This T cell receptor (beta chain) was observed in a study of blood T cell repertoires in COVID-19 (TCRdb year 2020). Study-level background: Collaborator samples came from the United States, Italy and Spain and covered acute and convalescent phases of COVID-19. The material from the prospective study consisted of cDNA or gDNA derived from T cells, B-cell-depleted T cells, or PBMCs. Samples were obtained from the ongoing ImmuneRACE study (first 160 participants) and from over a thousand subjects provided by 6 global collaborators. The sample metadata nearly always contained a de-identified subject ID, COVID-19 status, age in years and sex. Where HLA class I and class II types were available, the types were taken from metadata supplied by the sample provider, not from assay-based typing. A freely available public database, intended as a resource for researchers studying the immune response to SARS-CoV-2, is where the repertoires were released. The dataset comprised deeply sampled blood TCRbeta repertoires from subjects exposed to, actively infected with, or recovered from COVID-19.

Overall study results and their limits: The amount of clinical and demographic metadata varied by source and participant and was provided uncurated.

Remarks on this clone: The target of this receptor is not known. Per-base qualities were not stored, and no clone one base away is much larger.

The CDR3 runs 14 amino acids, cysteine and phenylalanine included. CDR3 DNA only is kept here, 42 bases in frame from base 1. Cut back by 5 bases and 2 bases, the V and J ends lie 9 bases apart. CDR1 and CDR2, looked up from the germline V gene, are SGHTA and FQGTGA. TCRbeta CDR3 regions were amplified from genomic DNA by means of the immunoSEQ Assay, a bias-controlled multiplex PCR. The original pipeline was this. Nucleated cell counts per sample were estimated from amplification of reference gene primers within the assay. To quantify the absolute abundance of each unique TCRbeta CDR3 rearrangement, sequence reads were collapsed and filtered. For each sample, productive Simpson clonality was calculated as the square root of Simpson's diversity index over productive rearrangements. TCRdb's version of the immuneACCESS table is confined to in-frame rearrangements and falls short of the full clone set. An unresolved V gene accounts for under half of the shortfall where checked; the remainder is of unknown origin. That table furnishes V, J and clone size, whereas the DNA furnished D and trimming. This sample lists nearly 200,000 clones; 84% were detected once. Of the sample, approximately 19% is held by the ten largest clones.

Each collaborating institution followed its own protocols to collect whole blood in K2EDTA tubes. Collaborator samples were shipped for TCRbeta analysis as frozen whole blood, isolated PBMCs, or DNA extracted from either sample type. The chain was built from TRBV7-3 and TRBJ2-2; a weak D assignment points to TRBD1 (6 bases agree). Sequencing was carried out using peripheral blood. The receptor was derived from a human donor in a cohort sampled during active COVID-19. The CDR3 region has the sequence CASSLTGNTGELFF. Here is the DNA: TGTGCCAGCAGCCTGACAGGAAACACCGGGGAGCTGTTTTTT.